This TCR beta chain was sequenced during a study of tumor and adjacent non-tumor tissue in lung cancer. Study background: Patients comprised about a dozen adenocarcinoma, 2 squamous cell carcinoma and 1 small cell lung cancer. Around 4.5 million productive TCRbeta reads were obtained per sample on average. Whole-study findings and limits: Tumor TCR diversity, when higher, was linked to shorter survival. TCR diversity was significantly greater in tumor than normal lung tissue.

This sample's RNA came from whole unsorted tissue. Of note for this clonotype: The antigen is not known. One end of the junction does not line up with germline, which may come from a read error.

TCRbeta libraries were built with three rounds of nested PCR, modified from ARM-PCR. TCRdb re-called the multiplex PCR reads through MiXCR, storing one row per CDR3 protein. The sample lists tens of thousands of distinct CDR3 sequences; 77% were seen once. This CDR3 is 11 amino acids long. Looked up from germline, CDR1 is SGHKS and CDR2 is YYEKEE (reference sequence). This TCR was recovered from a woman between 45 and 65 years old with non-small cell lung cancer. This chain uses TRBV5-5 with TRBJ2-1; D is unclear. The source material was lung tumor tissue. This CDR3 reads CVSSLESMEFF. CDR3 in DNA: TGTGTCAGCAGCTTGGAGTCGATGGAGTTCTTC. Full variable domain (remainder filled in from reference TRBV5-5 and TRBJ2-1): DAGVTQSPTHLIKTRGQQVTLRCSPISGHKSVSWYQQVLGQGPQFIFQYYEKEERGRGNFPDRFSARQFPNYSSELNVNALLLGDSALYLCVSSLESMEFFGPGTRLTVL.